What follows is one T cell receptor beta chain and its context. No cognate antigen has been identified for it. No much larger clone exists at a distance of one base, and base qualities are not known. The data stem from a study of tumour-infiltrating T cells in Burkitt lymphoma (TCRdb year 2020). With respect to the entire study: The Burkitt lymphoma cohort included 70 to 95 patients and covered every epidemiological subtype of the disease. TCR repertoire data were correlated with clinical outcome; productive clonality predicted overall and progression-free survival, independent of established prognosticators including age at diagnosis.

Results and caveats for the whole study, not just this receptor: Numerous Burkitt lymphoma patients were found to share several public clonotypes, a finding suggesting shared tumour neoantigen selection that is absent from diffuse large B-cell lymphoma.

Library construction relied on the immunoSEQ multiplex PCR assay. TCRdb carries this immuneACCESS record with in-frame sequences only. Its versions omit some clonotypes, under half of them owing to an unresolved V gene in the studies checked, with the rest unexplained. For this sample the table gives thousands of clones, of which about 14% were detected only once. 2.5% to 3.5% of the sample belongs to the ten largest clones. The CDR3 covers 15 residues, taking in both the cysteine and the phenylalanine. Just CDR3 DNA is preserved here, 45 bases in frame from base 1. Trimming at the junction amounts to 6 bases on V and 2 bases on J, and the germline ends lie 16 bases apart. CDR1 and CDR2 are drawn from the germline V gene: ENHRY, SYGVKD.

This chain is built from TRBV10-3 and TRBJ1-2, with a tentative D gene TRBD1 over 5 matching bases. The receptor was derived from a human donor with Burkitt lymphoma. The material sequenced was tumor tissue. Read as DNA, the sequence is TGTGCCATCAGACCCCCATACGACAGAAACTATGGCTACACCTTC. It is translated as CAIRPPYDRNYGYTF.